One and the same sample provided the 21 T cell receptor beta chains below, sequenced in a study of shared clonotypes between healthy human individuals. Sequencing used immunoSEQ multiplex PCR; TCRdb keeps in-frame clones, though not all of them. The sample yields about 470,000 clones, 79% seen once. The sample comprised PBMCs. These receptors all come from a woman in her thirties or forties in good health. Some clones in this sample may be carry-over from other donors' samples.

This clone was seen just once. CDR3 sequence: CSVASSAVGDTQYF. The CDR3 DNA reads TGCAGCGTTGCGAGTTCGGCCGTAGGAGATACGCAGTATTTT. The J gene is TRBJ2-3, the V gene TRBV29-1; D is uncertain. V was cut by 4 bases and J by 5 bases, with 16 bases left in between. CDR1 and CDR2 from the germline V gene are SQVTM and ANQGSEA. The CDR3 is made up of 14 amino acids.

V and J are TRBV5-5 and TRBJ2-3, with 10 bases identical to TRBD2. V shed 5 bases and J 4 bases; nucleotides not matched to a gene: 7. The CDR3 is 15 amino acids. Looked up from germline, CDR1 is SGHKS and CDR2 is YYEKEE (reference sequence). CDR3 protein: CASSYSGRASDTQYF. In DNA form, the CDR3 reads TGTGCCAGCAGTTACAGCGGGAGGGCATCAGATACGCAGTATTTT.

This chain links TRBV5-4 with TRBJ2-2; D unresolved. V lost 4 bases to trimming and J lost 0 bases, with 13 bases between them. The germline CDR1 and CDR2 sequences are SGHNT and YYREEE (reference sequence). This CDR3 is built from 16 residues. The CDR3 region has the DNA TGTGCCAGCAGCCCAAGTTCAGCGTCGAACACCGGGGAGCTGTTTTTT. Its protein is CASSPSSASNTGELFF.

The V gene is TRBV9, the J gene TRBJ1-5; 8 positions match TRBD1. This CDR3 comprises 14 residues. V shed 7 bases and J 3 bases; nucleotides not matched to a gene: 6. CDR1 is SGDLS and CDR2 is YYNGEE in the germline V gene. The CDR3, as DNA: TGTGCCAGCGGCCCGACAGGGGCCAATCAGCCCCAGCATTTT. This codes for CASGPTGANQPQHF.

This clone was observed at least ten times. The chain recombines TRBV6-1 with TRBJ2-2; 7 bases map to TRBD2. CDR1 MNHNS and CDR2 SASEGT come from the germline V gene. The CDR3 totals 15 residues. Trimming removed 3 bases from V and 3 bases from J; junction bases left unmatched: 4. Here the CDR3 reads CASSDSGWDTGELFF. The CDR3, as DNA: TGTGCCAGCAGTGATAGCGGGTGGGACACCGGGGAGCTGTTTTTT.

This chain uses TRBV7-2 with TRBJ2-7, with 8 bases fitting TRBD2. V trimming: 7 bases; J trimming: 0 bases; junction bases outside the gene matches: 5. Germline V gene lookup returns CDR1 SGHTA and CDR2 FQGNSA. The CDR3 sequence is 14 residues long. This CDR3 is CASTPSGFSYEQYF. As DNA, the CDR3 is TGTGCCAGCACCCCTAGCGGGTTCTCCTACGAGCAGTACTTC.

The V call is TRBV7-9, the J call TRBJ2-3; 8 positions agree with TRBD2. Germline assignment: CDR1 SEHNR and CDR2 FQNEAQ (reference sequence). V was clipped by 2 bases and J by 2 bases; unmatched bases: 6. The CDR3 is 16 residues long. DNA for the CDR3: TGTGCCAGCAGCTTAATGTCTAGCGGGTACACAGATACGCAGTATTTT. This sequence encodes CASSLMSSGYTDTQYF.

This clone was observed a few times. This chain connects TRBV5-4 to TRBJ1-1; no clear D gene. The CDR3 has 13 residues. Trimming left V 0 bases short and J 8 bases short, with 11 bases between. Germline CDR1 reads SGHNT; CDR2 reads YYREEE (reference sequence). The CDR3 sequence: CASSLGSREEAFF. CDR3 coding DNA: TGTGCCAGCAGCTTGGGATCTAGGGAAGAAGCTTTCTTT.

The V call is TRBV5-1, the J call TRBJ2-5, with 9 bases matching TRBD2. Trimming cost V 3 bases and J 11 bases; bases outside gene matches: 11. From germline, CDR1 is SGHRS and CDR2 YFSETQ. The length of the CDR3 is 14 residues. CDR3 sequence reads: CASSSASGIGEQYF. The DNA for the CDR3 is TGCGCCAGCAGCTCGGCTAGCGGGATAGGAGAGCAGTACTTC.

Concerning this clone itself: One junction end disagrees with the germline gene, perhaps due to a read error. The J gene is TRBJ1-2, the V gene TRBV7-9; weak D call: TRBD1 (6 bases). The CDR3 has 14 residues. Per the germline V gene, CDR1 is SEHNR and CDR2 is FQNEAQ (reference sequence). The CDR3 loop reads CASSQDQGNYGYTF. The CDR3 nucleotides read TGCGCCAGCAGCCAAGATCAGGGGAACTATGGCTACACCTTC. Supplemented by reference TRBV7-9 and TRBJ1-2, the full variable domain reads DTGVSQNPRHKITKRGQNVTFRCDPISEHNRLYWYRQTLGQGPEFLTYFQNEAQLEKSRLLSDRFSAERPKGSFSTLEIQRTEQGDSAMYLCASSQDQGNYGYTFGSGTRLTVV.

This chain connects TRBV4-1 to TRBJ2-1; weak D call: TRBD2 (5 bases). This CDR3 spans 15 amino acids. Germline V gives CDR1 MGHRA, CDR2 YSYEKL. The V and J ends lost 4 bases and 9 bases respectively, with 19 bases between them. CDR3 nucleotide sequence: TGCGCCAGCAGCCCCCCCGGGAACCTTTTGGGTGAGCAGTTCTTC. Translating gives CASSPPGNLLGEQFF.

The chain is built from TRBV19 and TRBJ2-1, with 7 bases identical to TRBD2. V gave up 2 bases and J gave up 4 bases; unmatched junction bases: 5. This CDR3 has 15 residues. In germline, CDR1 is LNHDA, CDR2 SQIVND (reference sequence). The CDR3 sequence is CASSISTGGYNEQFF. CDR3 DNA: TGTGCCAGTAGTATATCGACGGGAGGATACAATGAGCAGTTCTTC.

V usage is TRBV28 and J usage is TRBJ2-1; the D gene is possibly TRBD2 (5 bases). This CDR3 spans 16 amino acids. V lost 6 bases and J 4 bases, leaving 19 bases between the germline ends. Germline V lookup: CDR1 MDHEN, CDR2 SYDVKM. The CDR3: CASSPRLPESYNEQFF. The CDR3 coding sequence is TGTGCCAGCAGCCCTCGACTACCGGAGAGTTACAATGAGCAGTTCTTC.

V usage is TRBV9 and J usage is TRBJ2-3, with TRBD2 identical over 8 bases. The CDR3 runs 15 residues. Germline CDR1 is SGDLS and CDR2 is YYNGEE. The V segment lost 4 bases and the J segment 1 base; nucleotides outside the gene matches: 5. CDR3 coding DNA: TGTGCCAGCAGCCGTACGACTAGCGGCACAGATACGCAGTATTTT. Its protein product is CASSRTTSGTDTQYF.

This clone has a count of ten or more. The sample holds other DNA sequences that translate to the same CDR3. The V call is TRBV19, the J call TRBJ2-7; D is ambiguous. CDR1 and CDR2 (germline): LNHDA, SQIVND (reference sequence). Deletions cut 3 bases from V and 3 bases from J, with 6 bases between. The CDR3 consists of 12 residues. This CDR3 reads CASSMGSYEQYF. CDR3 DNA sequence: TGTGCCAGTAGTATGGGCAGCTACGAGCAGTACTTC.

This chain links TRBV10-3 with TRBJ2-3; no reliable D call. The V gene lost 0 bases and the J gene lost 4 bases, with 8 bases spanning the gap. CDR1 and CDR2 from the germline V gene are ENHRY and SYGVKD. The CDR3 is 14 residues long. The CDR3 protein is CAISESSGPDTQYF. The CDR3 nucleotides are TGTGCCATCAGTGAGTCTTCTGGCCCAGATACGCAGTATTTT.

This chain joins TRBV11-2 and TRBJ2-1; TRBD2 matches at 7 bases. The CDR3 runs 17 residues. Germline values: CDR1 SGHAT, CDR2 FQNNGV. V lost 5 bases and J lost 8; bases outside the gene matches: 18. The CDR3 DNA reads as TGTGCCAGCAGCCCGCCCCGGGGCGGGAGCTTCATCGATGAGCAGTTCTTC. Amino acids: CASSPPRGGSFIDEQFF.

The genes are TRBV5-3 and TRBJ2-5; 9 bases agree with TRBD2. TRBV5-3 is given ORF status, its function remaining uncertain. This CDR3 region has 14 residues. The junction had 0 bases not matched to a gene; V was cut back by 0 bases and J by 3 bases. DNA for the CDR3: TGTGCCAGAAGCTTGGAGCGGGAGGAAGAGACCCAGTACTTC. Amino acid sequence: CARSLEREEETQYF.

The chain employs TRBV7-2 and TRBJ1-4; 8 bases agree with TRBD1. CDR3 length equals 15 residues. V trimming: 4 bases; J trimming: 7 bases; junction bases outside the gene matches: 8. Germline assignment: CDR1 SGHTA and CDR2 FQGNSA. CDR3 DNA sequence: TGTGCCAGCAGCTACTCAGGGGGCTCAGGTGAAAAACTGTTTTTT. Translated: CASSYSGGSGEKLFF.

DNA of the CDR3: TGCGCCAGCACCACGGGGAACAGGGATGAAAAACTGTTTTTT. It is translated as CASTTGNRDEKLFF. The V gene is TRBV5-1, the J gene TRBJ1-4; tentative D call: TRBD1 (6 bases). Germline V gives CDR1 SGHRS, CDR2 YFSETQ. This CDR3 has 14 residues. Trimming took off 6 bases at V and 6 bases at J, with 15 bases between the two ends.

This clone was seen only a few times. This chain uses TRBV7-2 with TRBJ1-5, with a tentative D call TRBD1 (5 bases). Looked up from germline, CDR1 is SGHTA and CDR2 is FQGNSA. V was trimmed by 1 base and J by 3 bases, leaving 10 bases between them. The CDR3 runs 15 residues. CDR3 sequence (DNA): TGTGCCAGCAGCTTAGAACGGGGGTACAATCAGCCCCAGCATTTT. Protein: CASSLERGYNQPQHF.